The next 19 T cell receptor beta chains were all read from a single sample in a study of blood T cell repertoires in COVID-19. The table came from immunoSEQ multiplex PCR; TCRdb's copy has only in-frame clones and leaves some out. The data contain fewer than 300,000 clones, roughly nine tenths of them singletons. The sequenced sample consisted of peripheral blood. The receptors here all came from a woman aged 25 to 45 with COVID-19, enrolled during active disease.

This clone has a single count. The V call is TRBV10-2, the J call TRBJ1-2; 8 bases are a match to TRBD1. Germline V gene data show CDR1 as WSHSY and CDR2 as SAAADI. Germline trimming cut 1 base from V and 6 bases from J; bases unmatched to any gene: 7. There are 15 residues in the CDR3. The CDR3 reads CASSEFRTGSDGYTF. The CDR3 DNA reads as TGCGCCAGCAGTGAGTTTAGGACAGGGAGCGATGGCTACACCTTC.

The chain has TRBV14 and TRBJ2-3, with D perhaps matching TRBD2 (5 bases). Germline CDR1 is SGHDN and CDR2 is FVKESK. V lost 4 bases and J 0 bases, leaving 20 bases between the germline ends. This CDR3 contains 18 residues. CDR3 region: CASSLGQAVYASTDTQYF. The CDR3, as DNA: TGTGCCAGCAGCCTGGGTCAAGCGGTGTACGCTAGCACAGATACGCAGTATTTT.

This chain uses TRBV1 with TRBJ2-1; the D segment call TRBD1 is taken from the table without a DNA check. TRBV1 constitutes a pseudogene. The CDR3 has 13 residues. The CDR3 reads CTSRGQGCNEQFF. CDR3 nucleotides: TGCACCAGCAGAGGACAGGGGTGCAATGAGCAGTTCTTC.

This rearrangement joins TRBV2 to TRBJ2-3; D is perhaps TRBD1 (5 bases). The CDR3 extends over 15 amino acids. The germline gives CDR1 SNHLY, CDR2 FYNNEI. Trimming left V 8 bases short and J 4 bases short, with 19 bases between. Written as DNA, the CDR3 is TGTGCCAGCGGTAGGCTCGCGCAGGGTTCAGATACGCAGTATTTT. It codes for CASGRLAQGSDTQYF. Supplemented by reference TRBV2 and TRBJ2-3, the full variable domain reads EPEVTQTPSHQVTQMGQEVILRCVPISNHLYFYWYRQILGQKVEFLVSFYNNEISEKSEIFDDQFSVERPDGSNFTLKIRSTKLEDSAMYFCASGRLAQGSDTQYFGPGTRLTVL.

The chain recombines TRBV27 with TRBJ2-1; a weak D match, TRBD2 (6 bases). In germline, CDR1 is MNHEY, CDR2 SMNVEV (reference sequence). The CDR3 is 14 residues long. V lost 4 bases and J lost 0, with 7 bases in between. This CDR3 reads CASSWGDSYNEQFF. The CDR3 DNA is TGTGCCAGCAGTTGGGGGGACTCCTACAATGAGCAGTTCTTC.

This clone came up once. The chain recombines TRBV9 with TRBJ2-2, with 8 positions matching TRBD2. The germline V gene has CDR1 SGDLS and CDR2 YYNGEE. V was pared by 4 bases and J by 5 bases, with 13 bases of the junction left unmatched. The CDR3 sequence is 17 residues long. The CDR3 DNA sequence: TGTGCCAGCAGCCCGACGATCGGGGGGGCGTTGACCGGGGAGCTGTTTTTT. This encodes CASSPTIGGALTGELFF.

This clone occurred once. The chain recombines TRBV20-1 with TRBJ1-1; possible D gene TRBD1, 5 bases. CDR3 length: 13 amino acids. Per the germline V gene, CDR1 is DFQATT and CDR2 is SNEGSKA (reference sequence). V was pared by 3 bases and J by 3 bases, with 11 bases between. The CDR3 DNA reads as TGCAGTGCTAGTTGGGGGGTTTACACTGAAGCTTTCTTT. Its protein product is CSASWGVYTEAFF.

The rearrangement joins TRBV5-1 to TRBJ2-1, with TRBD2 matching over 8 bases. The CDR3 has 14 residues. The junction had 2 bases not matched to a gene; V was cut back by 3 bases and J by 3 bases. Per germline, CDR1 SGHRS and CDR2 YFSETQ. For the CDR3, the DNA is TGCGCCAGCAGCTCTGCGGGGGGCTACAATGAGCAGTTCTTC. This gives the protein CASSSAGGYNEQFF.

The genes are TRBV30 and TRBJ1-1, with 7 bases aligning to TRBD1. The CDR3 runs to 14 residues. The junction had 10 bases not matched to a gene; V was cut back by 3 bases and J by 6 bases. Germline V gene sequence: CDR1 GTSNPN, CDR2 SVGIG (reference sequence). This chain's CDR3 is CAWRSTGESAEAFF. For the CDR3, the DNA is TGTGCCTGGAGAAGTACAGGGGAGTCGGCTGAAGCTTTCTTT.

CDR3 sequence: CASSLRGRKTQYF. The CDR3 nucleotides are TGTGCCAGCAGCTTAAGAGGGAGGAAGACCCAGTACTTC. The rearrangement uses TRBV13 and TRBJ2-5; TRBD2 might be the D (6 bases). V lost 2 bases, J lost 6 bases, and 10 bases lay in between. The length of the CDR3 is 13 residues. CDR1 is PRHDT and CDR2 is FYEKMQ in the germline V gene (reference sequence).

This clone was picked up a small number of times. The chain joins TRBV15 to TRBJ2-7, with TRBD2 matching over 10 bases. Trimming at V came to 4 bases and at J to 2 bases, leaving 5 bases not matched to a gene. CDR1 and CDR2 from the germline V gene are LNHNV and YYDKDF (reference sequence). The CDR3 contains 15 residues. The CDR3 region is CATSTTSGVPYEQYF. The CDR3 DNA sequence: TGTGCCACCAGCACCACTAGCGGGGTCCCCTACGAGCAGTACTTC.

This chain links TRBV4-2 with TRBJ2-1, with D possibly matching TRBD2 (5 bases). Germline V gene sequence: CDR1 LGHNA, CDR2 YNFKEQ. This CDR3 is built from 18 residues. V was pared by 0 bases and J by 5 bases, with 20 bases between. CDR3 DNA: TGTGCCAGCAGCCAAGAGGGAAATAGGCTCAGAGGGAACAATGAGCAGTTCTTC. This gives the protein CASSQEGNRLRGNNEQFF.

The chain recombines TRBV5-4 with TRBJ1-2, with D possibly TRBD1 on 6 matching bases. The length of the CDR3 is 16 residues. The V gene lost 5 bases and the J gene lost 1 base, with 18 bases spanning the gap. Germline CDR1 is SGHNT and CDR2 is YYREEE (reference sequence). The CDR3 loop reads CASSFGHRGGNYGYTF. The DNA for the CDR3 is TGTGCCAGCAGTTTTGGACATCGAGGGGGTAACTATGGCTACACCTTC.

This clone is a singleton in its sample. V and J are TRBV18 and TRBJ1-2; TRBD1 might be the D (6 bases). The V and J ends lost 3 bases and 8 bases respectively, with 16 bases between them. This CDR3 has 14 residues. Germline loops: CDR1 KGHSH, CDR2 LQKENI. The CDR3, as DNA: TGTGCCAGCTCACCGTACACAGGGAATGAAGGCTACACCTTC. As protein: CASSPYTGNEGYTF.

This chain joins TRBV6-5 and TRBJ1-6; D may be TRBD1 (5 bases). Germline values: CDR1 MNHEY, CDR2 SVGAGI. This CDR3 has 14 residues. V lost 4 bases and J 7 bases, leaving 11 bases between the germline ends. CDR3 DNA: TGTGCCAGCAGTTGGTCCGGGGGAAATTCACCCCTCCACTTT. Its translation: CASSWSGGNSPLHF.

This clone turned up a few times. This chain uses TRBV6-6 with TRBJ1-5; D might be TRBD1 (5 bases). CDR1 is MNHNY and CDR2 is SVGAGI in the germline V gene (reference sequence). This CDR3 spans 16 amino acids. The V and J ends lost 6 bases and 0 bases respectively, with 15 bases between them. The DNA of the CDR3 is TGTGCCAGCAGCCTCGCTTGGGGCAGTAGCAATCAGCCCCAGCATTTT. Translated: CASSLAWGSSNQPQHF.

For this clone: One junction end disagrees with the germline gene, perhaps due to a read error. The chain is built from TRBV7-2 and TRBJ2-4, with 8 bases matching TRBD1. This CDR3 has 13 amino acids. CDR1 is SGHTA, CDR2 FQGNSA, per germline. The CDR3 nucleotides read TGTGCCAGCAGCTTATTGGGACCGGGACAGGTTAACTTC. This gives the protein CASSLLGPGQVNF.

The rearrangement uses TRBV5-4 and TRBJ1-1, with 9 bases that match TRBD1. V lost 3 bases and J lost 2; bases outside the gene matches: 5. The CDR3 has 15 amino acids. Germline loops: CDR1 SGHNT, CDR2 YYREEE (reference sequence). The CDR3 spells CASSSGQGINTEAFF. The CDR3 bases are TGTGCCAGCAGCTCTGGACAGGGGATTAACACTGAAGCTTTCTTT.

V usage is TRBV5-1 and J usage is TRBJ2-7; 8 positions agree with TRBD2. CDR1 and CDR2 (germline): SGHRS, YFSETQ. After removal of 1 base from V and 3 bases from J, the junction contained 6 bases not matched to a gene. CDR3 length: 15 residues. The CDR3 here is CASSLSSGANYEQYF. For the CDR3, the DNA is TGCGCCAGCAGCTTGAGTAGCGGGGCGAACTACGAGCAGTACTTC.